This TCR beta chain was captured by sequencing in a study of blood T cell repertoires in COVID-19. The CDR3 loop spans 12 amino acids. CDR1 is MNHEY, CDR2 SMNVEV, per germline (reference sequence). Trimming took 5 bases from V and 7 from J, leaving 9 bases between them. Sequencing used immunoSEQ multiplex PCR; TCRdb keeps in-frame clones, though not all of them. The sample includes about 37,000 clones, about 90% of them seen just once. The TCR was taken from a woman aged 30 to 39 in a cohort sampled during active COVID-19. V is TRBV27 and J is TRBJ2-1; a possible D gene is TRBD1 (6 bases). The sample taken for sequencing was peripheral blood. CDR3 region: CASSRQVNEQFF. Here the CDR3 DNA reads TGTGCCAGCAGTAGACAGGTGAATGAGCAGTTCTTC.